This passage covers 14 T cell receptor beta chains from one sample sequenced in a study of control samples from healthy donors and cancer patients. This table comes from immunoSEQ multiplex PCR, and its TCRdb copy is limited to in-frame clones, with some not included. The sample holds under 150,000 clones; roughly 92% are singletons and the top ten take about 2.8%. The sequenced sample consisted of blood. These receptors originate from a man aged 25 to 40 in good health.

V is TRBV6-2 or TRBV6-3 and J is TRBJ2-5; D is undetermined. Trimming took off 2 bases at V and 7 bases at J, with 11 bases between the two ends. CDR1 and CDR2 from the germline V gene are MNHEY and SVGEGT. This CDR3 is built from 13 residues. CDR3 residues: CASSYAASMTQYF. As DNA, the CDR3 is TGTGCCAGCAGTTACGCCGCCAGTATGACCCAGTACTTC.

The J gene is TRBJ1-6, the V gene TRBV18; perhaps TRBD1 as D (5 bases). Germline assignment: CDR1 KGHSH and CDR2 LQKENI. The CDR3 length is 14 residues. V gave up 0 bases and J gave up 8 bases, with 8 bases separating them. The CDR3 bases are TGTGCCAGCTCACCACCAGGGGTGGATTCACCCCTCCACTTT. Its protein is CASSPPGVDSPLHF. Drawing the rest from reference TRBV18 and TRBJ1-6, the complete variable domain is NAGVMQNPRHLVRRRGQEARLRCSPMKGHSHVYWYRQLPEEGLKFMVYLQKENIIDESGMPKERFSAEFPKEGPSILRIQQVVRGDSAAYFCASSPPGVDSPLHFGNGTRLTVT.

The J gene is TRBJ1-2, the V gene TRBV10-2, with D unclear. The CDR3 runs 13 residues. Per the germline V gene, CDR1 is WSHSY and CDR2 is SAAADI. V was trimmed by 6 bases and J by 0 bases, leaving 8 bases between them. CDR3 amino acids: CASRETPNYGYTF. CDR3 nucleotide sequence: TGCGCCAGCAGAGAGACACCTAACTATGGCTACACCTTC.

CDR3 residues: CASSSRGETQYF. CDR3 nucleotide sequence: TGTGCCAGCAGCTCGAGAGGAGAGACCCAGTACTTC. The V and J genes are TRBV7-2 and TRBJ2-5, with D hard to call. CDR1 is SGHTA, CDR2 FQGNSA, per germline. V shed 4 bases and J shed 4 bases, with 7 bases lying between them. This CDR3 is 12 amino acids long.

For the CDR3, the DNA is TGTGCCAGCAGCGTAGAGGGTTTAATGACTAGCACAGATACGCAGTATTTT. Translating gives CASSVEGLMTSTDTQYF. This chain links TRBV9 with TRBJ2-3, with D unclear. This CDR3 has 17 amino acids. Germline CDR1 SGDLS, CDR2 YYNGEE. V lost 0 bases and J 0 bases, leaving 14 bases between the germline ends.

V usage is TRBV2 and J usage is TRBJ2-5; D gene uncertain. The CDR3 totals 11 residues. Germline CDR1 SNHLY, CDR2 FYNNEI. Trimming removed 8 bases from V and 5 bases from J, with 9 bases in between. DNA for the CDR3: TGTGCCAGCCTCTCGAGCGAGACCCAGTACTTC. Translating it yields CASLSSETQYF. The full variable domain, its missing parts supplied by reference TRBV2 and TRBJ2-5, is EPEVTQTPSHQVTQMGQEVILRCVPISNHLYFYWYRQILGQKVEFLVSFYNNEISEKSEIFDDQFSVERPDGSNFTLKIRSTKLEDSAMYFCASLSSETQYFGPGTRLLVL.

V is TRBV10-3 and J is TRBJ2-1; D ambiguous. Germline loops: CDR1 ENHRY, CDR2 SYGVKD. The CDR3 consists of 12 residues. Trimming removed 3 bases from V and 5 bases from J, with 5 bases in between. CDR3 loop: CAISDSHNEQFF. The CDR3 DNA follows: TGTGCCATCAGTGACAGCCACAATGAGCAGTTCTTC.

The V and J genes are TRBV6-5 and TRBJ2-2, with D hard to call. V lost 0 bases to trimming and J lost 5 bases, with 10 bases between them. Per the germline V gene, CDR1 is MNHEY and CDR2 is SVGAGI. The CDR3 consists of 15 residues. The DNA for the CDR3 is TGTGCCAGCAGTTACTCTGCTTCTGGTACCGGGGAGCTGTTTTTT. Translating gives CASSYSASGTGELFF.

V is TRBV5-6 and J is TRBJ2-4; 7 positions match TRBD2. V was pared by 3 bases and J by 8 bases, with 8 bases of the junction left unmatched. The germline V gene encodes CDR1 SGHDT and CDR2 YYEEEE. This CDR3 is built from 14 residues. The CDR3 spells CASSSVGGYDIQYF. DNA of the CDR3: TGTGCCAGCAGCTCCGTCGGGGGGTATGACATTCAGTACTTC.

The gene calls are TRBV11-2 and TRBJ2-3, with unresolved D. The CDR3 is 15 amino acids. Trimming removed 1 base at V and 5 bases at J, with 13 bases between. Germline CDR1 and CDR2: SGHAT and FQNNGV. The CDR3 nucleotides read TGTGCCAGCAGCTTAGGGGGAAACCTGGGAGATACGCAGTATTTT. It yields the protein CASSLGGNLGDTQYF.

The V gene is TRBV14, the J gene TRBJ1-1, with 8 nucleotides matching TRBD1. CDR3 length: 16 residues. CDR1 and CDR2 from the germline V gene are SGHDN and FVKESK. Trimming took 1 base from V and 4 from J; bases not matched to a gene: 8. DNA for the CDR3: TGTGCCAGCAGCCAAGCCCAGGGGGCGCTGGGCACTGAAGCTTTCTTT. It is translated as CASSQAQGALGTEAFF. The whole variable domain, filled in from reference TRBV14 and TRBJ1-1, reads EAGVTQFPSHSVIEKGQTVTLRCDPISGHDNLYWYRRVMGKEIKFLLHFVKESKQDESGMPNNRFLAERTGGTYSTLKVQPAELEDSGVYFCASSQAQGALGTEAFFGQGTRLTVV.

J is TRBJ2-5 and V is TRBV20-1, with no clear D. V was pared by 3 bases and J by 0 bases, with 14 bases between. This CDR3 spans 15 amino acids. CDR1 is DFQATT, CDR2 SNEGSKA, per germline (reference sequence). The CDR3 coding sequence is TGCAGTGCTAGTGACAACCCGAAGTACCAAGAGACCCAGTACTTC. Translating gives CSASDNPKYQETQYF.

Only a few counts were recorded for this clone. This chain links TRBV6-5 with TRBJ2-7; TRBD2 matches 7 bases. Germline trimming cut 3 bases from V and 5 bases from J; bases unmatched to any gene: 1. Germline CDR1 and CDR2: MNHEY and SVGAGI. This CDR3 has 12 amino acids. The CDR3 region has the DNA TGTGCCAGCAGTTATCGGGGGGACGAGCAGTACTTC. Translating it yields CASSYRGDEQYF.

The chain combines TRBV5-1 with TRBJ1-6; D possibly corresponds to TRBD1 (5 bases). CDR1 is SGHRS, CDR2 YFSETQ, per germline. Trimming cost V 4 bases and J 14 bases, with 16 bases left between them. The CDR3 has 13 amino acids. The CDR3 DNA follows: TGCGCCAGCAGCGGGGGGGATGCAAGGGCCCTCCACTTT. It yields the protein CASSGGDARALHF.